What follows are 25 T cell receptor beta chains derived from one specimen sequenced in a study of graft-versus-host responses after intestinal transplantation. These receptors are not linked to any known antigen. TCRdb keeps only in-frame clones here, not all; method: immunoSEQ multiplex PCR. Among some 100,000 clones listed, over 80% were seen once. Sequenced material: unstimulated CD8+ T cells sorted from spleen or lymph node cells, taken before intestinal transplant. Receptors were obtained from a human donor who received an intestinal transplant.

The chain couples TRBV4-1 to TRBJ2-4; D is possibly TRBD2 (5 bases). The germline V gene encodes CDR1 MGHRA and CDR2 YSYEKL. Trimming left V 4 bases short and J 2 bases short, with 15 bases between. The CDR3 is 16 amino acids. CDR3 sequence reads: CASSPSRGCTKNIQYF. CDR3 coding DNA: TGCGCCAGCAGCCCCTCCCGGGGATGTACCAAAAACATTCAGTACTTC.

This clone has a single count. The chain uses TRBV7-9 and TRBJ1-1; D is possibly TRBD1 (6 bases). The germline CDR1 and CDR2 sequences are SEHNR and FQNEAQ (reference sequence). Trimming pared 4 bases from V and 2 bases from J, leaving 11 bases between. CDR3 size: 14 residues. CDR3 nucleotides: TGTGCCAGCAGCTCAGCGGACAGAAACACTGAAGCTTTCTTT. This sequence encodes CASSSADRNTEAFF.

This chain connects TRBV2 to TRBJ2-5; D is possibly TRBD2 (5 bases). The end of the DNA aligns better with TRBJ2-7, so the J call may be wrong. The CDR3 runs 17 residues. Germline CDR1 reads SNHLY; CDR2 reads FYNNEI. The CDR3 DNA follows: TGTGCCAGCAGTTATCTACTAGAATCGGCGGGTTCCTACGAGCAGTACTTC. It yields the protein CASSYLLESAGSYEQYF.

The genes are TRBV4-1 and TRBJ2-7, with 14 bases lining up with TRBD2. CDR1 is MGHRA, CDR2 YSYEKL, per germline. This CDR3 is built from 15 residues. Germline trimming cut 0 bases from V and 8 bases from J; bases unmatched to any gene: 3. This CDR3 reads CASSQDGTSGGKQYF. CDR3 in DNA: TGCGCCAGCAGCCAAGACGGGACTAGCGGGGGCAAGCAGTACTTC.

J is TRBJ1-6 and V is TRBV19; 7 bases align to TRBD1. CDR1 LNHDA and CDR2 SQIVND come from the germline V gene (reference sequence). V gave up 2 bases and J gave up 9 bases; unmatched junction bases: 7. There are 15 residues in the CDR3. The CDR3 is CASSILGTEASPLHF. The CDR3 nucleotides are TGTGCCAGTAGTATATTAGGGACAGAAGCTTCACCCCTCCACTTT.

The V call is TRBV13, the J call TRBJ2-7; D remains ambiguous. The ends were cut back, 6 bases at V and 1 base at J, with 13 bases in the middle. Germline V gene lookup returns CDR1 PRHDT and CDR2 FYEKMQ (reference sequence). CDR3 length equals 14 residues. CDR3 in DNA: TGTGCCAGCAGTCAGCATGCCCTTTCCTACGAGCAGTACTTC. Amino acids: CASSQHALSYEQYF. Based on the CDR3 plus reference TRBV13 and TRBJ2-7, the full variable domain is AAGVIQSPRHLIKEKRETATLKCYPIPRHDTVYWYQQGPGQDPQFLISFYEKMQSDKGSIPDRFSAQQFSDYHSELNMSSLELGDSALYFCASSQHALSYEQYFGPGTRLTVT.

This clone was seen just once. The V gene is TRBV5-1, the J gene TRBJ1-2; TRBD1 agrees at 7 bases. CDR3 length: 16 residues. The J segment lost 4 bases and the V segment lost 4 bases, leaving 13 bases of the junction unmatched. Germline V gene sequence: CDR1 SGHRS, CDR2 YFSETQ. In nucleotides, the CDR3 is TGCGCCAGCAGCCTAAAGGGACAGTTAAGAACCTATGGCTACACCTTC. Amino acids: CASSLKGQLRTYGYTF. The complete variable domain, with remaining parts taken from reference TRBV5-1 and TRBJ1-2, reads KAGVTQTPRYLIKTRGQQVTLSCSPISGHRSVSWYQQTPGQGLQFLFEYFSETQRNKGNFPGRFSGRQFSNSRSEMNVSTLELGDSALYLCASSLKGQLRTYGYTFGSGTRLTVV.

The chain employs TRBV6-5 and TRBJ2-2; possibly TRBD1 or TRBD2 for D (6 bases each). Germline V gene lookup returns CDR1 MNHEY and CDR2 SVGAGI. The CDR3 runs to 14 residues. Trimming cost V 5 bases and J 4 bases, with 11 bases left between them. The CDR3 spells CASSKQGGTGELFF. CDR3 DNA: TGTGCCAGCAGTAAACAGGGAGGCACCGGGGAGCTGTTTTTT.

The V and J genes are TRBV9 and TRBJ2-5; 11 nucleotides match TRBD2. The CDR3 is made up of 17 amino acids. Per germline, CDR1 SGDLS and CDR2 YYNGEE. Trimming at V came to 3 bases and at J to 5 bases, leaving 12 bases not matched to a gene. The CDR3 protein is CASSDPFSGRGAETQYF. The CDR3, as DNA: TGTGCCAGCAGCGACCCGTTTAGCGGGAGGGGGGCGGAGACCCAGTACTTC.

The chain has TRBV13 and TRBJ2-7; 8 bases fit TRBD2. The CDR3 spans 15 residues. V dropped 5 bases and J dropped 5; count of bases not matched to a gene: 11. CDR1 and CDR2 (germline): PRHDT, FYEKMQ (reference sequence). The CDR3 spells CASSLSRGGTHEQYF. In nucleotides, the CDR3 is TGTGCCAGCAGCCTAAGTCGGGGGGGAACCCACGAGCAGTACTTC.

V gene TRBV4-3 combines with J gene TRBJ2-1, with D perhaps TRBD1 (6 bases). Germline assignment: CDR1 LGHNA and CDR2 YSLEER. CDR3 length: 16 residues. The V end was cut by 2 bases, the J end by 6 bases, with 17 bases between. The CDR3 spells CASSQLDSPGTNEQFF. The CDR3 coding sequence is TGCGCCAGCAGCCAATTGGACAGTCCAGGAACCAATGAGCAGTTCTTC.

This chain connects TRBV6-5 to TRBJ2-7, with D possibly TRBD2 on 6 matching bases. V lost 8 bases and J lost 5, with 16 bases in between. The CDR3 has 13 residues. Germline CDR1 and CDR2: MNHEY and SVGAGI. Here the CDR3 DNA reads TGTGCCAGCTCTGCAGGGACTTTCCACGAGCAGTACTTC. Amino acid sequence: CASSAGTFHEQYF.

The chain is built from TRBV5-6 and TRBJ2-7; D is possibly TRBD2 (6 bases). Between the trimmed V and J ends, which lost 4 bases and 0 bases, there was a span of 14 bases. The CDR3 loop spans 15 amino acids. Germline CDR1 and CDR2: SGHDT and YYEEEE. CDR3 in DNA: TGTGCCAGCAGCGCAGATGCGGGGAGCTCCTACGAGCAGTACTTC. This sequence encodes CASSADAGSSYEQYF.

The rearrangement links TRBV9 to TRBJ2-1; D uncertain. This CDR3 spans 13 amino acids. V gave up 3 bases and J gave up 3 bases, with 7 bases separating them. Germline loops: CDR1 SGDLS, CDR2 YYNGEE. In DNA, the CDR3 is TGTGCCAGCAGCGCCCCTCGCTACAATGAGCAGTTCTTC. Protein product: CASSAPRYNEQFF.

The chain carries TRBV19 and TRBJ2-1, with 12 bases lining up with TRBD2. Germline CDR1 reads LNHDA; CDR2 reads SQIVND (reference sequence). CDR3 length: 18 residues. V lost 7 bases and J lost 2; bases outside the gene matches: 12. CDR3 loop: CASTGTSGHARTYNEQFF. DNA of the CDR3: TGTGCCAGTACCGGGACTAGCGGGCATGCCCGGACCTACAATGAGCAGTTCTTC.

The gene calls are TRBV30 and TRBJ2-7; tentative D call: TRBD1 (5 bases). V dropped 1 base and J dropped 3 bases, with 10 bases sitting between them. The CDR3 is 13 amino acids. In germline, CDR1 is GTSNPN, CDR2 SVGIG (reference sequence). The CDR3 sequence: CAWSEQAFYEQYF. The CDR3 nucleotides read TGTGCCTGGAGTGAACAGGCTTTCTACGAGCAGTACTTC.

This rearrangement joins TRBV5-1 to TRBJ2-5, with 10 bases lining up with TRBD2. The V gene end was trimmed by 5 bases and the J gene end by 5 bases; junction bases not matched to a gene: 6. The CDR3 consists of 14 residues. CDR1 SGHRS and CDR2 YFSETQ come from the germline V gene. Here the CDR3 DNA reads TGCGCCAGCAGGCTAGCGGGAGACGAGGAGACCCAGTACTTC. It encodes CASRLAGDEETQYF.

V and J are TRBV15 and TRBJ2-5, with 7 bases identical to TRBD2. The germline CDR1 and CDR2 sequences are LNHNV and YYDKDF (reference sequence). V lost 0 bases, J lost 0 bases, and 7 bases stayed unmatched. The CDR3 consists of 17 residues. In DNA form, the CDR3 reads TGTGCCACCAGCAGAGATCATTATCTAGCGGACCAAGAGACCCAGTACTTC. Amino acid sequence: CATSRDHYLADQETQYF.

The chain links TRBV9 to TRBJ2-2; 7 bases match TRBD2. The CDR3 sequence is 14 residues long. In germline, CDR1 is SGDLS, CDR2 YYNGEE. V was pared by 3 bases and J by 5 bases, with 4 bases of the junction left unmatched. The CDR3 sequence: CASSGGRWTGELFF. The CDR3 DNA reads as TGTGCCAGCAGCGGCGGGAGATGGACCGGGGAGCTGTTTTTT.

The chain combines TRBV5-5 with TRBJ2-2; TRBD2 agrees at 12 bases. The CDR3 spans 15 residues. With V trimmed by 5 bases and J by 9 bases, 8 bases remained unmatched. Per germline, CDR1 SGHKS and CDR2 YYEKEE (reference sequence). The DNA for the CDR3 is TGTGCCAGCAGATCGACTAGCGGGAGTCTCCGGGAGCTGTTTTTT. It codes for CASRSTSGSLRELFF.

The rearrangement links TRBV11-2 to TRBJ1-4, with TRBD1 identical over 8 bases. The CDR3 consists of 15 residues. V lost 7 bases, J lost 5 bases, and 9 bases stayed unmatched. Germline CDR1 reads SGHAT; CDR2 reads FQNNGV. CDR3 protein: CASNPSGTGNEKLFF. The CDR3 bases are TGTGCCAGCAATCCGTCCGGGACAGGAAATGAAAAACTGTTTTTT.

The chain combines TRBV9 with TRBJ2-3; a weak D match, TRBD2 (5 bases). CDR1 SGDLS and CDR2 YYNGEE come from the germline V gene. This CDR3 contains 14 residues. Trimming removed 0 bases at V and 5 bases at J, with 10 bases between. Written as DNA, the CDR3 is TGTGCCAGCAGCGTAGGCGGGTATGGAGATACGCAGTATTTT. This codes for CASSVGGYGDTQYF.

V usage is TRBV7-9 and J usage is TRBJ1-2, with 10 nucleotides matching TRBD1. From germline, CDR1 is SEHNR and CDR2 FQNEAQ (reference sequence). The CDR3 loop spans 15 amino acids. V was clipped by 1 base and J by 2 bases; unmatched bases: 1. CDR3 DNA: TGTGCCAGCAGCTTAGTGGGACAGGGGAACTATGGCTACACCTTC. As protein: CASSLVGQGNYGYTF. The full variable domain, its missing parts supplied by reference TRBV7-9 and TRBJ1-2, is DTGVSQNPRHKITKRGQNVTFRCDPISEHNRLYWYRQTLGQGPEFLTYFQNEAQLEKSRLLSDRFSAERPKGSFSTLEIQRTEQGDSAMYLCASSLVGQGNYGYTFGSGTRLTVV.

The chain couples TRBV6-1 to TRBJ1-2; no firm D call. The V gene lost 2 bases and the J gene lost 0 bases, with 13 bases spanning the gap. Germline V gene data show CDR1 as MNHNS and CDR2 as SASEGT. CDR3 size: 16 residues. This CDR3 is CASSEYIWQTNYGYTF. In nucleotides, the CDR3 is TGTGCCAGCAGTGAATATATCTGGCAGACTAACTATGGCTACACCTTC.

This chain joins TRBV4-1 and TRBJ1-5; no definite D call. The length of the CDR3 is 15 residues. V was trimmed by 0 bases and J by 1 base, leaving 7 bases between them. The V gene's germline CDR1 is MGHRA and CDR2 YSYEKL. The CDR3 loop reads CASSQEAVSNQPQHF. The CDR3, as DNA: TGCGCCAGCAGCCAAGAGGCAGTAAGCAATCAGCCCCAGCATTTT.